Here is one T cell receptor beta chain with its context. Trimming at V came to 5 bases and at J to 3 bases, leaving 4 bases not matched to a gene. This CDR3 is 14 amino acids long. CDR1 and CDR2 (germline): GTSNPN, SVGIG (reference sequence). The data originate from a study of control samples from healthy donors and cancer patients. Profiling relied on immunoSEQ multiplex PCR, and the TCRdb table lists in-frame clones only, not all of them. The profile shows 350,000 to 450,000 clones, 80% to 95% of them singletons. The source material was PBMCs. The source of this sequence is a man in his forties with head and neck cancer. The chain links TRBV30 to TRBJ1-5; 10 nucleotides match TRBD1. Written as DNA, the CDR3 is TGTGCCTGGGGGACAGGGGCGATCAATCAGCCCCAGCATTTT. Its protein is CAWGTGAINQPQHF. Using reference TRBV30 and TRBJ1-5 for the parts outside the CDR3, the full variable domain is SQTIHQWPATLVQPVGSPLSLECTVEGTSNPNLYWYRQAAGRGLQLLFYSVGIGQISSEVPQNLSASRPQDRQFILSSKKLLLSDSGFYLCAWGTGAINQPQHFGDGTRLSIL.